One sample yielded the 32 T cell receptor beta chains listed below, sequenced in a study of blood T cell repertoires in COVID-19. Some clones are missing from TCRdb's copy, which holds only in-frame ones; the method was immunoSEQ multiplex PCR. This table has about 250,000 clones, 70% to 90% appearing once. The material sequenced was peripheral blood. The source is a man in his late teens or twenties with active or convalescent COVID-19.

This chain joins TRBV10-3 and TRBJ2-3, with 9 nucleotides matching TRBD1. CDR1 ENHRY and CDR2 SYGVKD come from the germline V gene. The V gene end was trimmed by 3 bases and the J gene end by 4 bases; junction bases not matched to a gene: 5. The CDR3 is 15 amino acids. CDR3 bases: TGTGCCATCAGTGAACAACAGGGGGCTTCAGATACGCAGTATTTT. It encodes CAISEQQGASDTQYF.

The chain uses TRBV29-1 and TRBJ1-4, with TRBD1 identical over 11 bases. Germline CDR1 is SQVTM and CDR2 is ANQGSEA. Trimming removed 5 bases from V and 2 bases from J; junction bases left unmatched: 7. This CDR3 contains 16 residues. This CDR3 is CSVTWTGGRTNEKLFF. CDR3 coding DNA: TGCAGCGTTACCTGGACAGGGGGCAGGACTAATGAAAAACTGTTTTTT.

The chain links TRBV7-2 to TRBJ2-2, with D maybe TRBD2 (6 bases). The V gene's germline CDR1 is SGHTA and CDR2 FQGNSA. The CDR3 length is 15 residues. V shed 5 bases and J shed 0 bases, with 10 bases lying between them. The CDR3 coding sequence is TGTGCCAGCAGCCGGGGGATGACGAACACCGGGGAGCTGTTTTTT. Encoded protein: CASSRGMTNTGELFF.

For this clone: One end of the junction does not line up with germline, which may come from a read error. This chain uses TRBV7-7 with TRBJ2-1, with TRBD2 matching over 13 bases. This CDR3 spans 16 amino acids. Germline V CDR1 and CDR2: SSHAT, FNYEAQ (reference sequence). Here the CDR3 DNA reads TGTGCTAGCAGCTTAGGACTAGCGGGGGCCTACAATGAGCAGTTCTTC. As protein: CASSLGLAGAYNEQFF.

This clone came up once. The V gene is TRBV5-8, the J gene TRBJ2-5, with TRBD2 as a possible D gene (7 bases). The CDR3 loop spans 15 amino acids. Germline assignment: CDR1 SGHTS and CDR2 YDEGEE. Trimming shortened V by 2 bases and J by 1 base, and 12 bases separated the two germline ends. Here the CDR3 reads CASSFGGAGQETQYF. In nucleotides, the CDR3 is TGTGCCAGCAGCTTTGGGGGGGCAGGCCAAGAGACCCAGTACTTC.

The chain is built from TRBV19 and TRBJ1-6; D gene ambiguous. CDR3 size: 16 residues. The germline V gene encodes CDR1 LNHDA and CDR2 SQIVND (reference sequence). V was clipped by 2 bases and J by 7 bases, with 15 bases between them. CDR3 loop: CASSISAGKANSPLHF. Here the CDR3 DNA reads TGTGCCAGTAGTATATCGGCAGGCAAAGCCAATTCACCCCTCCACTTT.

The J gene is TRBJ1-1, the V gene TRBV6-2 or TRBV6-3; D is unclear. Germline V CDR1 and CDR2: MNHEY, SVGEGT. V was cut by 2 bases and J by 5 bases, with 9 bases left in between. CDR3 length: 13 amino acids. This CDR3 reads CASSYRSGTEAFF. In DNA, the CDR3 is TGTGCCAGCAGTTACAGGAGCGGGACTGAAGCTTTCTTT.

This clone was picked up a small number of times. This sequence joins TRBV23-1 and TRBJ1-2; 7 nucleotides match TRBD1. TRBV23-1 is placed among ORFs of uncertain function. CDR3 length: 12 residues. The V and J ends lost 11 bases and 3 bases, in that order; junction bases with no gene match: 6. This CDR3 reads CAADREDYGYTF. CDR3 DNA sequence: TGCGCCGCCGACAGGGAAGACTATGGCTACACCTTC.

The chain links TRBV14 to TRBJ2-5, with D perhaps TRBD2 (5 bases). CDR1 is SGHDN, CDR2 FVKESK, per germline. V was pared by 1 base and J by 5 bases, with 11 bases between. CDR3 size: 14 residues. The DNA for the CDR3 is TGTGCCAGCAGCCAAGTAAGGAGGAGGGAGACCCAGTACTTC. It codes for CASSQVRRRETQYF.

The CDR3 spells CATSRDRRVGSPLHF. Written as DNA, the CDR3 is TGTGCCACCAGCAGAGATCGGAGGGTAGGGTCACCCCTCCACTTT. The genes are TRBV15 and TRBJ1-6, with D unresolved. V lost 0 bases and J 10 bases, leaving 13 bases between the germline ends. Germline assignment: CDR1 LNHNV and CDR2 YYDKDF (reference sequence). This CDR3 has 15 residues.

The DNA for the CDR3 is TGTGCCAGCAGCTCAACAGGGGGCGAAGGCTACACCTTC. It encodes CASSSTGGEGYTF. This sequence joins TRBV7-6 and TRBJ1-2; TRBD1 matches at 9 bases. This CDR3 is 13 amino acids long. Germline V gives CDR1 SGHVS, CDR2 FNYEAQ. Germline trimming cut 4 bases from V and 8 bases from J; bases unmatched to any gene: 5.

The V gene is TRBV18, the J gene TRBJ1-2; 7 bases agree with TRBD1. Germline CDR1 is KGHSH and CDR2 is LQKENI. J was trimmed by 4 bases and V by 3 bases; bases with no gene match: 8. The CDR3 extends over 15 amino acids. The CDR3 reads CASSPRQGLVYGYTF. The CDR3 DNA is TGTGCCAGCTCACCGAGACAGGGATTAGTCTATGGCTACACCTTC.

This clone was found once. J is TRBJ2-1 and V is TRBV29-1, with TRBD2 matching over 7 bases. CDR3 size: 12 residues. Trimming took 4 bases from V and 5 from J; bases not matched to a gene: 2. Germline V CDR1 and CDR2: SQVTM, ANQGSEA. The CDR3 nucleotides are TGCAGCGTTGGGGGGGGTGACAATGAGCAGTTCTTC. Its translation is CSVGGGDNEQFF.

The chain uses TRBV28 and TRBJ1-2, with D possibly matching TRBD1 (5 bases). This CDR3 comprises 12 residues. Trimming took off 4 bases at V and 5 bases at J, with 8 bases between the two ends. Germline CDR1 reads MDHEN; CDR2 reads SYDVKM. The DNA for the CDR3 is TGTGCCAGCAGTTCCGACAGTTATGGCTACACCTTC. Translating gives CASSSDSYGYTF.

CDR3 in amino acids: CASSPRTGGYEQYF. The CDR3 DNA sequence: TGTGCCAGCTCACCACGGACAGGGGGTTACGAGCAGTACTTC. The chain uses TRBV18 and TRBJ2-7; 10 nucleotides line up with TRBD1. This CDR3 contains 14 residues. Germline V gives CDR1 KGHSH, CDR2 LQKENI. Unmatched junction bases numbered 1, after V lost 1 base and J lost 4 bases.

The chain is built from TRBV9 and TRBJ1-5, with D perhaps TRBD1 (6 bases). In germline, CDR1 is SGDLS, CDR2 YYNGEE. Trimming took off 3 bases at V and 3 bases at J, with 13 bases between the two ends. The CDR3 contains 15 residues. CDR3 nucleotide sequence: TGTGCCAGCAGCGCCACTACAGGGTTCAATCAGCCCCAGCATTTT. As protein: CASSATTGFNQPQHF.

The chain combines TRBV5-6 with TRBJ2-3; 9 bases map to TRBD1. V lost 3 bases, J lost 4 bases, and 9 bases stayed unmatched. The CDR3 has 16 amino acids. Germline V gene lookup returns CDR1 SGHDT and CDR2 YYEEEE. DNA of the CDR3: TGTGCCAGCAGCTGGGGACAGGGTGGATTCTCAGATACGCAGTATTTT. This codes for CASSWGQGGFSDTQYF.

J is TRBJ1-1 and V is TRBV29-1; TRBD1 matches at 7 bases. Germline V gene data show CDR1 as SQVTM and CDR2 as ANQGSEA. Trimming took 5 bases from V and 5 from J; bases not matched to a gene: 5. The CDR3 extends over 12 amino acids. This CDR3 reads CSVNRQGTEAFF. The CDR3, as DNA: TGCAGCGTTAATAGACAGGGAACTGAAGCTTTCTTT.

The V and J genes are TRBV18 and TRBJ2-1; 8 positions match TRBD1. The germline V gene has CDR1 KGHSH and CDR2 LQKENI. The CDR3 covers 15 residues. Unmatched junction bases numbered 9, after V lost 4 bases and J lost 7 bases. The CDR3 is CASSLRDRTGNEQFF. The DNA of the CDR3 is TGTGCCAGCTCACTACGGGACAGGACAGGGAATGAGCAGTTCTTC.

The V gene is TRBV29-1, the J gene TRBJ1-1, with D unresolved. The germline V gene has CDR1 SQVTM and CDR2 ANQGSEA. The CDR3 consists of 12 residues. Trimming removed 4 bases from V and 4 bases from J, with 10 bases in between. CDR3 protein: CSVGTRGTEAFF. CDR3 sequence (DNA): TGCAGCGTTGGGACGCGGGGCACTGAAGCTTTCTTT.

This clone showed up just once. The chain employs TRBV13 and TRBJ2-5, with D possibly being TRBD2 (5 bases). V lost 3 bases and J lost 4, with 12 bases in between. Germline loops: CDR1 PRHDT, CDR2 FYEKMQ (reference sequence). The CDR3 loop spans 14 amino acids. The CDR3: CASSFPLGRETQYF. The CDR3 DNA is TGTGCCAGCAGCTTTCCTTTAGGGAGAGAGACCCAGTACTTC.

The genes are TRBV12-3 or TRBV12-4 and TRBJ2-7; 7 positions match TRBD1. The CDR3 loop spans 12 amino acids. V was clipped by 8 bases and J by 2 bases; unmatched bases: 3. CDR3 in DNA: TGTGCCAGCCTGGGACAGACCTACGAGCAGTACTTC. Encoded protein: CASLGQTYEQYF.

The chain couples TRBV5-1 to TRBJ1-4, with 7 bases that match TRBD1. Germline V CDR1 and CDR2: SGHRS, YFSETQ. V was clipped by 0 bases and J by 7 bases; unmatched bases: 6. The CDR3 loop spans 15 amino acids. Here the CDR3 DNA reads TGCGCCAGCAGCTTGGCCGGACAGGATGTTGAAAAACTGTTTTTT. Translation: CASSLAGQDVEKLFF.

This rearrangement joins TRBV5-6 to TRBJ1-1, with 9 bases identical to TRBD1. Germline V gives CDR1 SGHDT, CDR2 YYEEEE. V dropped 4 bases and J dropped 4; count of bases not matched to a gene: 14. The CDR3 runs 17 residues. CDR3 bases: TGTGCCAGCAGCCTCGAAGGACAGGGGATTCATATCACTGAAGCTTTCTTT. Protein product: CASSLEGQGIHITEAFF. The full variable domain, with the rest looked up from reference TRBV5-6 and TRBJ1-1, is DAGVTQSPTHLIKTRGQQVTLRCSPKSGHDTVSWYQQALGQGPQFIFQYYEEEERQRGNFPDRFSGHQFPNYSSELNVNALLLGDSALYLCASSLEGQGIHITEAFFGQGTRLTVV.

The chain employs TRBV18 and TRBJ2-7; D not resolved. V lost 6 bases to trimming and J lost 2 bases, with 11 bases between them. This CDR3 is 13 amino acids long. Germline V gives CDR1 KGHSH, CDR2 LQKENI. CDR3 bases: TGTGCCAGCTCCACGTCGCGAACCTACGAGCAGTACTTC. Translating gives CASSTSRTYEQYF.

CDR3 nucleotide sequence: TGTGCCAGCAGTCCCGGACTAGCGGGAGGGCCCAGGGTCACAGATACGCAGTATTTT. Protein: CASSPGLAGGPRVTDTQYF. The chain couples TRBV28 to TRBJ2-3; 15 nucleotides agree with TRBD2. The CDR3 extends over 19 amino acids. Trimming removed 5 bases from V and 2 bases from J; junction bases left unmatched: 11. The V gene's germline CDR1 is MDHEN and CDR2 SYDVKM. Looking up the rest from reference TRBV28 and TRBJ2-3 gives the full variable domain: DVKVTQSSRYLVKRTGEKVFLECVQDMDHENMFWYRQDPGLGLRLIYFSYDVKMKEKGDIPEGYSVSREKKERFSLILESASTNQTSMYLCASSPGLAGGPRVTDTQYFGPGTRLTVL.

The chain recombines TRBV11-2 with TRBJ2-2, with 8 bases that match TRBD1. The V gene end was trimmed by 11 bases and the J gene end by 3 bases; junction bases not matched to a gene: 8. This CDR3 is built from 14 residues. The germline gives CDR1 SGHAT, CDR2 FQNNGV. The CDR3 DNA is TGTGCCTTCAGGGGGCTTAGGGACACCGGGGAGCTGTTTTTT. It encodes CAFRGLRDTGELFF.

The rearrangement uses TRBV7-2 and TRBJ1-3; no clear D. This CDR3 has 12 residues. Germline lookup yields CDR1 SGHTA and CDR2 FQGNSA. Trimming removed 4 bases at V and 2 bases at J, with 3 bases between. CDR3: CASSWPGNTIYF. The DNA for the CDR3 is TGTGCCAGCAGCTGGCCTGGAAACACCATATATTTT.

About this clone: One junction end does not reproduce the germline sequence, and a read error may be involved. The chain joins TRBV18 to TRBJ2-2; TRBD1 matches 10 bases. In germline, CDR1 is KGHSH, CDR2 LQKENI. The CDR3 length is 16 residues. The CDR3 DNA sequence: TGTGCCAGCTCCCCACGGGGGACAGGGGACTCCGGGGAGCTGTTTTTT. Translating it yields CASSPRGTGDSGELFF.

The gene calls are TRBV13 and TRBJ2-1; tentatively, D is TRBD1 (5 bases). The germline V gene has CDR1 PRHDT and CDR2 FYEKMQ (reference sequence). The CDR3 has 15 amino acids. The V end lost 5 bases, the J end lost 4 bases, and 15 bases lay between the germline ends. The CDR3 spells CASSLDRLEYNEQFF. The CDR3, as DNA: TGTGCCAGCAGCCTAGACAGATTGGAATACAATGAGCAGTTCTTC. The full variable domain, its missing parts supplied by reference TRBV13 and TRBJ2-1, is AAGVIQSPRHLIKEKRETATLKCYPIPRHDTVYWYQQGPGQDPQFLISFYEKMQSDKGSIPDRFSAQQFSDYHSELNMSSLELGDSALYFCASSLDRLEYNEQFFGPGTRLTVL.

V gene TRBV19 combines with J gene TRBJ2-2; 9 bases match TRBD1. V trimming: 7 bases; J trimming: 0 bases; junction bases outside the gene matches: 15. The CDR3 extends over 19 amino acids. The V gene's germline CDR1 is LNHDA and CDR2 SQIVND (reference sequence). The CDR3 loop is CASNLPGTGSLPNTGELFF. CDR3 nucleotides: TGTGCCAGTAACCTCCCCGGGACAGGGTCTTTGCCGAACACCGGGGAGCTGTTTTTT.

This chain links TRBV29-1 with TRBJ2-3; D might be TRBD1 (7 bases). Trimming took 3 bases from V and 3 from J, leaving 10 bases between them. The CDR3 extends over 13 amino acids. Per the germline V gene, CDR1 is SQVTM and CDR2 is ANQGSEA. This CDR3 reads CSVDAGGTDTQYF. The CDR3 nucleotides are TGCAGCGTTGACGCAGGGGGGACAGATACGCAGTATTTT.